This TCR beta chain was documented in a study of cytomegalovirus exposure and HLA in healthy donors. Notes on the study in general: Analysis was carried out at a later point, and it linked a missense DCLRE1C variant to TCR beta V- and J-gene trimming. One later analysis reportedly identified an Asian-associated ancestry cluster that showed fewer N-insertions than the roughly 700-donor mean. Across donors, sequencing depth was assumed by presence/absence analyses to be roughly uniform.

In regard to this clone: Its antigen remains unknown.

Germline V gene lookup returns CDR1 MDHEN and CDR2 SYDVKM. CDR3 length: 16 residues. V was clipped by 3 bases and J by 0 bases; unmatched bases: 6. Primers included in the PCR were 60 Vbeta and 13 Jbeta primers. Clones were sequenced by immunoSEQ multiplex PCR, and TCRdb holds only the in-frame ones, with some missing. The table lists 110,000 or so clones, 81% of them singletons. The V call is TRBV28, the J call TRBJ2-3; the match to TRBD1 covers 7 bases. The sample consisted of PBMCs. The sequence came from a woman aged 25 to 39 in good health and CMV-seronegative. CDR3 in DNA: TGTGCCAGCAGTTTCAGGGACAGCCTTAGCACAGATACGCAGTATTTT. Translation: CASSFRDSLSTDTQYF.